The 3 T cell receptor beta chains below were found in one sample sequenced in a study of shared clonotypes between healthy human individuals. Generated by immunoSEQ multiplex PCR, the TCRdb table keeps only in-frame clones and is missing some. The profile covers some 2,000,000 clones, with approximately 96% appearing a single time and around 0.13% taken by the ten largest. Specimen: naive CD4+ T cells sorted from blood. Stated subset: CD45RA+ positively selected. The receptors originated from a man aged 18 to 30 in good health.

The rearrangement uses TRBV11-2 and TRBJ2-2; TRBD2 is a possible D gene (5 bases). Germline-derived CDR1 and CDR2 are SGHAT and FQNNGV. The CDR3 length is 15 residues. The V and J ends lost 3 bases and 1 base respectively, with 9 bases between them. The CDR3 is CASSLDGVNTGELFF. CDR3 coding DNA: TGTGCCAGCAGCTTGGACGGGGTGAACACCGGGGAGCTGTTTTTT.

The DNA for the CDR3 is TGTGCCTGGAGTTGGGGACAGACAGATACGCAGTATTTT. It specifies CAWSWGQTDTQYF. The chain recombines TRBV30 with TRBJ2-3; 7 nucleotides agree with TRBD1. V lost 2 bases, J lost 3 bases, and 2 bases stayed unmatched. The CDR3 is 13 residues long. Germline V gene data show CDR1 as GTSNPN and CDR2 as SVGIG (reference sequence).

Note on this clone: Within the sample, other DNA sequences also encode this same CDR3. V usage is TRBV18 and J usage is TRBJ1-5; weak D call: TRBD1 (6 bases). Germline CDR1 KGHSH, CDR2 LQKENI. V lost 3 bases, J lost 1 base, and 10 bases lay in between. The CDR3 sequence is 15 residues long. CDR3 loop: CASSPAGTSNQPQHF. The CDR3 nucleotides are TGTGCCAGCTCACCCGCCGGGACAAGCAATCAGCCCCAGCATTTT.